The 20 T cell receptor beta chains listed next were all sequenced from one sample in a study of blood T cell repertoires in COVID-19. The protocol was immunoSEQ multiplex PCR, while the TCRdb copy is restricted to in-frame clones and leaves out a portion. The sample includes around 98,000 clones, 65% to 90% seen only once; the top ten take approximately 11%. What was sequenced was peripheral blood. The receptors were gathered from a man aged 65 to 79 with active or convalescent COVID-19.

This rearrangement joins TRBV12-3 or TRBV12-4 to TRBJ2-7; TRBD1 matches at 8 bases. The V segment lost 6 bases and the J segment 4 bases; nucleotides outside the gene matches: 5. This CDR3 region has 13 residues. The CDR3 nucleotides are TGTGCCAGCAGCCACAGGGGGGAATACGAGCAGTACTTC. Its protein is CASSHRGEYEQYF.

The V call is TRBV6-5, the J call TRBJ2-2; 9 nucleotides align to TRBD1. CDR1 and CDR2 from the germline V gene are MNHEY and SVGAGI. V lost 6 bases to trimming and J lost 1 base; unmatched junction nucleotides: 3. The CDR3 totals 15 residues. The CDR3 protein is CASRPGQGNTGELFF. CDR3 bases: TGTGCCAGCAGACCGGGACAGGGGAACACCGGGGAGCTGTTTTTT.

The chain recombines TRBV18 with TRBJ1-5; TRBD1 might be the D (5 bases). V dropped 2 bases and J dropped 4 bases, with 12 bases sitting between them. From germline, CDR1 is KGHSH and CDR2 LQKENI. The CDR3 has 15 residues. Here the CDR3 reads CASSPGGTGNQPQHF. The CDR3 coding sequence is TGTGCCAGCTCACCAGGCGGGACGGGAAATCAGCCCCAGCATTTT.

The chain joins TRBV10-3 to TRBJ2-7; TRBD1 agrees at 7 bases. Trimming took 8 bases from V and 5 from J; bases not matched to a gene: 18. Germline assignment: CDR1 ENHRY and CDR2 SYGVKD. The CDR3 spans 16 residues. CDR3 amino acids: CAIHTTYRDSDHEQYF. The CDR3 DNA follows: TGTGCCATCCACACTACATACCGGGACAGTGACCACGAGCAGTACTTC.

A few counts support this clone. The chain joins TRBV5-4 to TRBJ2-2, with D uncertain. Germline V gives CDR1 SGHNT, CDR2 YYREEE (reference sequence). Trimming stripped 0 bases from V and 0 bases from J, with 6 bases between. CDR3 length: 15 amino acids. CDR3 sequence (DNA): TGTGCCAGCAGCTTGGGGCAGACGAACACCGGGGAGCTGTTTTTT. Its translation is CASSLGQTNTGELFF.

The chain recombines TRBV7-2 with TRBJ2-7, with D possibly matching TRBD1 (5 bases). The V and J ends lost 1 base and 4 bases respectively, with 14 bases between them. The CDR3 is made up of 15 amino acids. CDR1 is SGHTA and CDR2 is FQGNSA in the germline V gene. CDR3 amino acids: CASSLGRAPAYEQYF. DNA of the CDR3: TGTGCCAGCAGCTTAGGCAGGGCCCCTGCTTACGAGCAGTACTTC.

This clone was seen a handful of times. The chain is built from TRBV12-3 or TRBV12-4 and TRBJ1-1, with unresolved D. Between the trimmed V and J ends, which lost 3 bases and 1 base, there was a span of 6 bases. The CDR3 extends over 13 amino acids. Here the CDR3 reads CASSFLRNTEAFF. Written as DNA, the CDR3 is TGTGCCAGCAGTTTTTTGAGGAACACTGAAGCTTTCTTT.

The rearrangement joins TRBV7-9 to TRBJ1-3; D is perhaps TRBD1 (6 bases). V dropped 1 base and J dropped 4 bases, with 11 bases sitting between them. The CDR3 runs 15 residues. Germline CDR1 SEHNR, CDR2 FQNEAQ (reference sequence). The CDR3 DNA reads TGTGCCAGCAGCTTAGGTACAGGGCACGGAAACACCATATATTTT. Protein sequence: CASSLGTGHGNTIYF.

This clone was seen more than once but under ten times. V and J are TRBV5-1 and TRBJ2-5, with D perhaps TRBD2 (7 bases). CDR3 length: 17 residues. Looked up from germline, CDR1 is SGHRS and CDR2 is YFSETQ. The V gene lost 4 bases and the J gene lost 1 base, with 20 bases spanning the gap. The CDR3 DNA reads as TGCGCCAGCAGCGAGGGGGTTTTTCCTAGCGGCCAAGAGACCCAGTACTTC. It encodes CASSEGVFPSGQETQYF. Filled out from reference TRBV5-1 and TRBJ2-5, the complete variable domain reads KAGVTQTPRYLIKTRGQQVTLSCSPISGHRSVSWYQQTPGQGLQFLFEYFSETQRNKGNFPGRFSGRQFSNSRSEMNVSTLELGDSALYLCASSEGVFPSGQETQYFGPGTRLLVL.

The chain carries TRBV24-1 and TRBJ2-3; 7 nucleotides line up with TRBD2. J was trimmed by 2 bases and V by 3 bases; bases with no gene match: 4. CDR1 KGHDR and CDR2 SFDVKD come from the germline V gene. CDR3 size: 15 residues. DNA for the CDR3: TGTGCCACCAGTGATGGACTAGTTCCCACAGATACGCAGTATTTT. Its protein product is CATSDGLVPTDTQYF.

This rearrangement joins TRBV7-2 to TRBJ1-5; D remains ambiguous. Deletions cut 4 bases from V and 7 bases from J, with 11 bases between. Germline lookup yields CDR1 SGHTA and CDR2 FQGNSA. This CDR3 comprises 13 residues. The CDR3 protein is CASSSDFEQPQHF. CDR3 coding DNA: TGTGCCAGCAGCTCGGACTTTGAACAGCCCCAGCATTTT.

The chain couples TRBV11-2 to TRBJ2-1; the match to TRBD2 covers 9 bases. The ends lost 3 bases at V and 4 bases at J; junction bases unmatched: 4. Germline V lookup: CDR1 SGHAT, CDR2 FQNNGV. The CDR3 length is 15 residues. The CDR3: CASSFGGGAYNEQFF. The CDR3 nucleotides are TGTGCCAGCAGCTTCGGCGGGGGGGCTTACAATGAGCAGTTCTTC.

Of note for this clone: The sample has other DNA sequences that encode this CDR3 too. The rearrangement uses TRBV7-9 and TRBJ1-6; the match to TRBD1 covers 7 bases. CDR3 length: 14 residues. CDR1 is SEHNR and CDR2 is FQNEAQ in the germline V gene (reference sequence). V shed 1 base and J 9 bases; nucleotides not matched to a gene: 3. This CDR3 is CASSLGQGGSPLHF. The DNA for the CDR3 is TGTGCCAGCAGCTTAGGGCAGGGGGGTTCACCCCTCCACTTT.

The CDR3 sequence: CASSLVFLNTGELFF. In DNA, the CDR3 is TGTGCCAGCAGCTTAGTTTTCCTGAACACCGGGGAGCTGTTTTTT. The chain recombines TRBV7-9 with TRBJ2-2; D is ambiguous. This CDR3 spans 15 amino acids. V was cut by 1 base and J by 1 base, with 7 bases left in between. Germline loops: CDR1 SEHNR, CDR2 FQNEAQ (reference sequence).

The chain employs TRBV2 and TRBJ1-6; 8 bases are a match to TRBD1. CDR3 length equals 15 residues. With 5 bases clipped from V and 5 bases from J, the junction kept 5 bases outside the gene matches. The germline V gene has CDR1 SNHLY and CDR2 FYNNEI. The CDR3 reads CASSFGQGNNSPLHF. Here the CDR3 DNA reads TGTGCCAGCAGTTTCGGACAGGGTAATAATTCACCCCTCCACTTT.

CDR3 sequence: CASTSQVNYGYTF. CDR3 in DNA: TGTGCCAGCACTTCACAGGTTAACTATGGCTACACCTTC. The chain uses TRBV2 and TRBJ1-2; D perhaps matches TRBD1 (5 bases). Deletions cut 7 bases from V and 1 base from J, with 10 bases between. The CDR3 has 13 amino acids. Germline V gives CDR1 SNHLY, CDR2 FYNNEI.

The chain is built from TRBV5-1 and TRBJ1-1; 8 bases line up with TRBD1. The length of the CDR3 is 15 residues. V was pared by 2 bases and J by 0 bases, with 3 bases of the junction left unmatched. The germline gives CDR1 SGHRS, CDR2 YFSETQ. The CDR3 DNA reads as TGCGCCAGCAGCTTACGGACAGGGATGAACACTGAAGCTTTCTTT. Amino acid sequence: CASSLRTGMNTEAFF. The full variable domain, with the rest looked up from reference TRBV5-1 and TRBJ1-1, is KAGVTQTPRYLIKTRGQQVTLSCSPISGHRSVSWYQQTPGQGLQFLFEYFSETQRNKGNFPGRFSGRQFSNSRSEMNVSTLELGDSALYLCASSLRTGMNTEAFFGQGTRLTVV.

The chain has TRBV4-1 and TRBJ2-5, with 13 bases identical to TRBD2. The germline CDR1 and CDR2 sequences are MGHRA and YSYEKL. The CDR3 is made up of 18 amino acids. V was pared by 1 base and J by 1 base, with 6 bases of the junction left unmatched. CDR3 sequence: CASSQGTSGGWGQETQYF. DNA for the CDR3: TGCGCCAGCAGCCAAGGGACTAGCGGGGGATGGGGCCAAGAGACCCAGTACTTC.

V usage is TRBV27 and J usage is TRBJ2-1; TRBD2 aligns across 8 bases. Germline trimming cut 2 bases from V and 3 bases from J; bases unmatched to any gene: 3. CDR1 and CDR2 (germline): MNHEY, SMNVEV (reference sequence). The CDR3 loop spans 15 amino acids. The CDR3 here is CASSLVRGGYNEQFF. The CDR3 coding sequence is TGTGCCAGCAGTTTAGTTCGGGGGGGCTACAATGAGCAGTTCTTC.

V and J are TRBV2 and TRBJ2-7; TRBD2 is a possible D gene (5 bases). CDR3 size: 14 residues. Trimming stripped 6 bases from V and 1 base from J, with 13 bases between. Germline loops: CDR1 SNHLY, CDR2 FYNNEI. In DNA form, the CDR3 reads TGTGCCAGCAGCCTCGGGGTTTGGTCCTACGAGCAGTACTTC. Protein sequence: CASSLGVWSYEQYF.